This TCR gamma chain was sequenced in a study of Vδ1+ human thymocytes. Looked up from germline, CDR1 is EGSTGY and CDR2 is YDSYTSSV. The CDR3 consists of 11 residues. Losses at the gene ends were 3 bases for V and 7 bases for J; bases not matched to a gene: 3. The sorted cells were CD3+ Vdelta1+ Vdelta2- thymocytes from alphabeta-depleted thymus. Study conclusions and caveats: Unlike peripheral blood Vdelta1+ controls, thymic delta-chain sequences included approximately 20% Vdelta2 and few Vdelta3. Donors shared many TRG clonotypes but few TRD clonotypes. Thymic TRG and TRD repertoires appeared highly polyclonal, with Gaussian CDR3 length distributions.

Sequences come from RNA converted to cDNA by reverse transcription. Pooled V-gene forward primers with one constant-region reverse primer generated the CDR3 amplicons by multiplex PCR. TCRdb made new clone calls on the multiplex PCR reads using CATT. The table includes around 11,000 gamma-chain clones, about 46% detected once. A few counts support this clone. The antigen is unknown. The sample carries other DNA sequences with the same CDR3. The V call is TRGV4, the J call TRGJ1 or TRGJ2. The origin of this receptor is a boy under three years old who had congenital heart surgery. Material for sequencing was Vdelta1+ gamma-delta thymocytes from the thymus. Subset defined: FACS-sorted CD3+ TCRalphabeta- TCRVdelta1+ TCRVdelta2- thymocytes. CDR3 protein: CATWDRYKKLF. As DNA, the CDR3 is TGTGCCACCTGGGATAGGTATAAGAAACTCTTT.